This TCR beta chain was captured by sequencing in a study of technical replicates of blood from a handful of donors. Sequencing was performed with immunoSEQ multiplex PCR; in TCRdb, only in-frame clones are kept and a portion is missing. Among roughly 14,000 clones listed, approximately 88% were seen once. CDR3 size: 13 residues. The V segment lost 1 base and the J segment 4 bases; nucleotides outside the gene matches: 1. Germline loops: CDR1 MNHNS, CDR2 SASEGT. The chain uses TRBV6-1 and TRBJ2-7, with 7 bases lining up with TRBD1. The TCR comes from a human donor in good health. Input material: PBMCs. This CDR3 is CASSEVRGYEQYF. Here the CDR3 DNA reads TGTGCCAGCAGTGAAGTCAGGGGGTACGAGCAGTACTTC.